These T cell receptor beta chains were read from a single sample in a study of identical twins. MiXCR, run by TCRdb on the 5' RACE reads, gives a single entry per CDR3 protein. There are a few hundred thousand distinct CDR3 sequences in the sample; 5% to 7% occur only once, and about 14% lies in the top ten. These data also featured in a second study, about T cells expressing NK-cell markers.

Specimen: CD8+ T cells sorted from blood. These receptors were taken from a woman younger than 30 in good health. Each CDR3 is given with its conserved first and last residue. D genes are given only for firm matches. Part of the rows lack a size; the others show once, few, many or a class for expanded clones.

TRBD2	TRBJ2-3	many	TRBV20-1	CSAIGTSGSSDTQYF	TGCAGTGCTATCGGGACTAGCGGGAGTTCCGATACGCAGTATTTT
NA	TRBJ2-7	NA	TRBV9	CASSGSTREQYF	TGTGCCAGCAGCGGTTCTACGCGCGAGCAGTACTTC
NA	TRBJ2-7	few	TRBV7-9	CASSPAGRGGFYEQYF	TGTGCCAGCAGCCCCGCCGGCAGGGGAGGTTTCTACGAGCAGTACTTC
NA	TRBJ2-3	NA	TRBV3-1	CASSQDREVGEDTQYF	TGTGCCAGCAGCCAAGACAGGGAAGTGGGTGAGGATACGCAGTATTTT
TRBD1	TRBJ2-1	few	TRBV6-2/TRBV6-3	CASCLSTGGRDEQFF	TGTGCCAGCTGCCTTTCTACAGGGGGCAGGGATGAGCAGTTCTTC
NA	TRBJ1-2	few	TRBV27	CASSLFPGGGYTF	TGTGCCAGCAGTTTATTCCCGGGGGGGGGCTACACCTTC
NA	TRBJ2-3	NA	TRBV20-1	CSASGQTSSRADTQYF	TGCAGTGCTAGTGGGCAGACGTCGAGTAGGGCAGATACGCAGTATTTT
NA	TRBJ2-1	NA	TRBV18	CASSPTGSARNEQFF	TGTGCCAGCTCCCCTACAGGGAGTGCCCGCAATGAGCAGTTCTTC
TRBD1	TRBJ2-7	few	TRBV10-3	CAIRYGTGPYEQYF	TGTGCCATCAGATACGGGACAGGGCCCTACGAGCAGTACTTC
NA	TRBJ2-7	NA	TRBV6-1	CASIGIGIQEQYF	TGTGCCAGCATTGGGATTGGGATCCAGGAGCAGTACTTC
TRBD2	TRBJ2-7	many	TRBV18	CASSGLDYEQYF	TGTGCCAGCTCCGGACTAGACTACGAGCAGTACTTC
TRBD2	TRBJ2-2	once	TRBV5-6	CASGLGYLSGALFF	TGTGCCAGCGGCCTCGGGTACCTCAGCGGGGCGCTGTTTTTT
TRBD2	TRBJ2-1	few	TRBV7-8	CASSLLSAGGYNEQFF	TGTGCCAGCAGCTTATTGTCGGCGGGAGGCTACAATGAGCAGTTCTTC
TRBD1	TRBJ2-6	NA	TRBV7-6	CASSLVGTGVPSGANVLTF	TGTGCCAGCAGCTTAGTCGGTACAGGGGTTCCCTCTGGGGCCAACGTCCTGACTTTC
NA	TRBJ1-1	few	TRBV5-5	CASSLMLGLNTEAFF	TGTGCCAGCAGCTTGATGCTGGGATTGAACACTGAAGCTTTCTTT
NA	TRBJ2-7	few	TRBV20-1	CSARDGVGNEQYF	TGCAGTGCTAGAGATGGGGTGGGGAACGAGCAGTACTTC
TRBD1	TRBJ1-4	many	TRBV19	CASSAGTATNEKLFF	TGTGCCAGTAGTGCGGGGACAGCAACTAATGAAAAACTGTTTTTT
TRBD1	TRBJ2-7	many	TRBV3-1	CASSPYRTGSGESLRQYF	TGTGCCAGCAGCCCGTATAGGACAGGGTCGGGAGAATCGCTTCGGCAGTACTTC
TRBD1	TRBJ1-1	many	TRBV6-2/TRBV6-3	CASSRVGTAHSEAFF	TGTGCCAGCAGTCGCGTGGGGACAGCACACTCTGAAGCTTTCTTT
NA	TRBJ1-1	few	TRBV15	CATSRDWGVGSGNTEAFF	TGTGCCACCAGCAGAGATTGGGGCGTGGGGTCTGGGAACACTGAAGCTTTCTTT
NA	TRBJ2-7	many	TRBV9	CASSAEGTFVYF	TGTGCCAGCAGCGCGGAAGGGACATTCGTGTACTTC
TRBD2	TRBJ2-1	NA	TRBV6-5	CASSYQPGTSGSEQFF	TGTGCCAGCAGTTACCAACCCGGGACTAGCGGAAGTGAGCAGTTCTTC
TRBD2	TRBJ2-1	many	TRBV9	CASNGRTSGKYNEQFF	TGTGCCAGCAACGGGAGGACTAGCGGGAAGTATAATGAGCAGTTCTTC
NA	TRBJ2-1	few	TRBV6-5	CASSYSGRHNEQFF	TGTGCCAGCAGTTACTCGGGAAGGCACAATGAGCAGTTCTTC
TRBD1	TRBJ1-4	few	TRBV3-1	CASSSHQGGGHEKLFF	TGTGCCAGCAGCTCCCATCAGGGGGGAGGGCATGAAAAACTGTTTTTT
NA	TRBJ1-2	few	TRBV14	CASSQDEWGNYGYTF	TGTGCCAGCAGCCAAGATGAGTGGGGGAACTATGGCTACACCTTC
NA	TRBJ2-7	NA	TRBV21-1	CASSKEAETQYF	TGTGCCAGCAGCAAAGAAGCCGAGACGCAGTACTTC
NA	TRBJ2-5	NA	TRBV28	CASSEIPQETQYF	TGTGCCAGCTCGGAGATACCCCAAGAGACCCAGTACTTC
TRBD1	TRBJ2-1	many	TRBV27	CASSPTPQTGGAYNEQFF	TGTGCCAGCAGCCCTACCCCCCAGACAGGGGGCGCATACAATGAGCAGTTCTTC
TRBD2	TRBJ2-1	many	TRBV12-3/TRBV12-4	CASSVGLAGGSSYNEQFF	TGTGCCAGCAGTGTGGGACTAGCGGGGGGGAGCTCCTACAATGAGCAGTTCTTC
TRBD1	TRBJ2-5	NA	TRBV12-3/TRBV12-4	CASSKGTGGEETQYF	TGTGCCAGCAGTAAAGGGACAGGGGGCGAAGAGACCCAGTACTTC
NA	TRBJ2-1	many	TRBV4-3	CASSQESRNEQFF	TGCGCCAGCAGCCAAGAATCACGAAATGAGCAGTTCTTC
NA	TRBJ1-3	NA	TRBV3-1	CASSQETGIHGNTIYF	TGTGCCAGCAGCCAAGAGACGGGAATTCATGGAAACACCATATATTTT
NA	TRBJ2-2	NA	TRBV7-2	CASVPYVVATGELFF	TGTGCCAGCGTACCTTACGTGGTGGCCACCGGGGAGCTGTTTTTT
TRBD2	TRBJ2-1	NA	TRBV5-6	CASSRRLAGYNEQFF	TGTGCCAGCAGCCGTAGACTAGCAGGATACAATGAGCAGTTCTTC
TRBD1	TRBJ2-2	few	TRBV3-1	CASSPVGQGSLQYTGELFF	TGTGCCAGCAGCCCGGTTGGACAGGGAAGCCTTCAGTACACCGGGGAGCTGTTTTTT
NA	TRBJ2-7	few	TRBV9	CASSVGDSGYYEQYF	TGTGCCAGCAGCGTAGGGGATAGCGGATACTACGAGCAGTACTTC
TRBD1	TRBJ2-3	NA	TRBV7-9	CASSAKRDRLTDTQYF	TGTGCCAGCAGTGCTAAACGGGACAGACTCACAGATACGCAGTATTTT
TRBD2	TRBJ2-2	few	TRBV5-1	CASSLPGGTSTGELFF	TGCGCCAGCAGCCTGCCCGGCGGGACTAGCACCGGGGAGCTGTTTTTT
TRBD2	TRBJ2-7	NA	TRBV20-1	CSASGPSGGLEQYF	TGCAGTGCTAGTGGTCCTAGCGGGGGGCTGGAGCAGTACTTC
NA	TRBJ2-7	NA	TRBV12-3/TRBV12-4	CASSPSYYEQYF	TGTGCCAGCAGTCCATCCTACTACGAGCAGTACTTC
TRBD1	TRBJ2-7	NA	TRBV27	CASRLDGQGAYEQYF	TGTGCCAGCAGGCTGGACGGACAGGGGGCTTACGAGCAGTACTTC
NA	TRBJ2-7	many	TRBV7-8	CASSLVTGVGEQYF	TGTGCCAGCAGCTTAGTCACGGGCGTTGGCGAGCAGTACTTC
NA	TRBJ2-7	few	TRBV27	CASGGSGAGQYF	TGTGCCAGCGGGGGGTCGGGAGCGGGGCAGTACTTC
NA	TRBJ2-1	medium-sized	TRBV6-2/TRBV6-3	CASSYRDYNEQFF	TGTGCCAGCAGTTACAGGGACTACAATGAGCAGTTCTTC
NA	TRBJ2-3	NA	TRBV7-2	CASNLRGGVDTQYF	TGTGCCAGCAACTTAAGGGGGGGCGTAGATACGCAGTATTTT
NA	TRBJ2-7	NA	TRBV29-1	CSVETGSYEQYF	TGCAGCGTTGAAACAGGGTCCTACGAGCAGTACTTC
NA	TRBJ2-1	NA	TRBV5-1	CASSLAAQGPYNEQFF	TGCGCCAGCAGCTTGGCCGCACAGGGACCGTACAATGAGCAGTTCTTC
NA	TRBJ2-3	NA	TRBV7-2	CASIVNWGDKGTDTQYF	TGTGCCAGCATCGTTAACTGGGGGGATAAAGGCACAGATACGCAGTATTTT
TRBD2	TRBJ2-5	few	TRBV20-1	CSAHAASGGPWETQYF	TGCAGTGCGCATGCGGCTAGCGGGGGGCCGTGGGAGACCCAGTACTTC
TRBD2	TRBJ2-1	many	TRBV11-2	CASSWQRTSVYNEQFF	TGTGCCAGCAGCTGGCAGCGGACTAGCGTGTACAATGAGCAGTTCTTC
NA	TRBJ1-1	few	TRBV20-1	CSAREGSPNTEAFF	TGCAGTGCTAGAGAGGGGTCGCCGAACACTGAAGCTTTCTTT
NA	TRBJ2-7	many	TRBV5-6	CASSLAQGLYEQYF	TGTGCCAGCAGCTTGGCTCAGGGTCTCTACGAGCAGTACTTC
NA	TRBJ1-2	few	TRBV14	CASSQESHPREGYTF	TGTGCCAGCAGCCAAGAGTCTCACCCCCGGGAGGGCTACACCTTC
NA	TRBJ2-7	few	TRBV11-2	CASSYPPEGPDISYEQYF	TGTGCCAGCAGCTACCCCCCGGAGGGTCCCGACATCTCCTACGAGCAGTACTTC
NA	TRBJ2-3	NA	TRBV5-1	CASSLEGHSTDTQYF	TGCGCCAGCAGCTTGGAGGGGCATAGCACAGATACGCAGTATTTT
NA	TRBJ1-1	NA	TRBV11-2	CASTLRGDTEAFF	TGTGCCAGCACCCTAAGGGGGGACACTGAAGCTTTCTTT
NA	TRBJ1-5	few	TRBV2	CASSRGNQPQHF	TGTGCCAGCAGCAGGGGCAATCAGCCCCAGCATTTT